This TCR beta chain appears in the sequencing data of a study of technical replicates of blood from several donors. Germline V CDR1 and CDR2: SGHRS, YFSETQ. This CDR3 comprises 15 residues. Trimming removed 3 bases at V and 4 bases at J, with 17 bases between. Assay used: immunoSEQ multiplex PCR; TCRdb lists only in-frame clones, some missing. Among tens of thousands of clones listed, around 95% were seen once. This sequence originates from a human donor in good health. This chain joins TRBV5-1 and TRBJ2-7; D is unresolved. The sample was T cells isolated from PBMCs. The CDR3 region has the DNA TGCGCCAGCAGCTCGGTGGCGTTTGGGCCTTACGAGCAGTACTTC. Translated, it gives CASSSVAFGPYEQYF.